The present T cell receptor beta chain was sequenced within a study of siplizumab effects on memory and regulatory T cells. The CDR3 length is 19 residues. CDR1 is SGHNT, CDR2 YYREEE, per germline (reference sequence). With 3 bases clipped from V and 6 bases from J, the junction kept 19 bases outside the gene matches. Some clones are missing from TCRdb's copy, which holds only in-frame ones; the method was immunoSEQ multiplex PCR. The sample yields some 110,000 clones, less than 95% seen once. The sample consisted of non-Treg CD4+ T cells sorted from blood. The sequence came from a human donor in good health. The chain combines TRBV5-4 with TRBJ2-3, with 10 positions matching TRBD1. DNA of the CDR3: TGTGCCAGCAGCTGGGATTTATTGACAGGGGGCGCGCCGGGGGATACGCAGTATTTT. Protein sequence: CASSWDLLTGGAPGDTQYF.